What follows are 13 T cell receptor beta chains derived from one specimen sequenced in a study of Graves' ophthalmopathy and Graves' hyperthyroidism. TCR beta CDR3 regions were amplified from RNA transcripts. An initial RT-PCR round employing HTBI primers preceded a second-round multiplex PCR. TCRdb redid the calling of the multiplex PCR reads with MiXCR, one entry per CDR3 protein. The table records 900,000 to 1,200,000 distinct CDR3 sequences, about two fifths of them present only once. What was sequenced was peripheral blood or thyroid tissue (not recorded which). The receptors shown here come from an adult man with Graves' hyperthyroidism.

Concerning this clonotype: The junction differs from germline at one of its ends, possibly a read error. The chain carries TRBV12-3 or TRBV12-4 and TRBJ2-7; D gene unclear. The CDR3 totals 12 residues. The CDR3 coding sequence is TGTGCCAGCAGTTTGTTATCCTGCGAGCAGTACTTC. Residues: CASSLLSCEQYF.

On this clonotype: A read error may be the cause here, since a much bigger clone is one base away. The rearrangement uses TRBV7-8 and TRBJ2-5, with D tentatively TRBD1 (6 bases). CDR1 and CDR2 from the germline V gene are SGHVS and FQNEAQ. This CDR3 spans 14 amino acids. For the CDR3, the DNA is TGTACCAGCAGGCAAGACAGGTGGCAAGAGACCCAGTACTTC. Its protein product is CTSRQDRWQETQYF.

Notes on this clonotype: A much larger clone lies one base from this, so it may be a read error. The V call is TRBV2, the J call TRBJ1-4; D is undetermined. CDR3 length equals 14 residues. From germline, CDR1 is SNHLY and CDR2 FYNNEI. In DNA form, the CDR3 reads TGTGCCGGCAGTGTGTTGGGATCTAATGAAAAACTGTTTTTT. Translating gives CAGSVLGSNEKLFF.

J is TRBJ1-2 and V is TRBV15; D gene unclear. Germline CDR1 and CDR2: LNHNV and YYDKDF (reference sequence). The CDR3 contains 14 residues. V was cut by 0 bases and J by 2 bases, with 7 bases left in between. The CDR3 is CATSRDLANYGYTF. CDR3 DNA sequence: TGTGCCACCAGCAGAGATCTGGCAAACTATGGCTACACCTTC.

This clonotype was counted between two and nine times. The gene calls are TRBV7-3 and TRBJ2-7; 8 bases are shared with TRBD2. Germline CDR1 and CDR2: SGHTA and FQGTGA. This CDR3 region has 15 residues. Germline trimming cut 5 bases from V and 3 bases from J; bases unmatched to any gene: 9. The CDR3 spells CASSPTTSGRYEQYF. The CDR3 region has the DNA TGTGCCAGCAGCCCCACCACTAGCGGACGCTACGAGCAGTACTTC.

This chain links TRBV7-2 with TRBJ2-5; weak D call: TRBD2 (6 bases). There are 14 residues in the CDR3. The V gene's germline CDR1 is SGHTA and CDR2 FQGNSA. V lost 6 bases and J 9 bases, leaving 20 bases between the germline ends. The CDR3 spells CASRAPGLGSAQYF. As DNA, the CDR3 is TGTGCCAGCAGAGCCCCGGGACTTGGGAGTGCCCAGTACTTC. Combining the CDR3 with reference TRBV7-2 and TRBJ2-5 gives the whole variable domain GAGVSQSPSNKVTEKGKDVELRCDPISGHTALYWYRQSLGQGLEFLIYFQGNSAPDKSGLPSDRFSAERTGGSVSTLTIQRTQQEDSAVYLCASRAPGLGSAQYFGPGTRLLVL.

Many counts were recorded for this clonotype. The rearrangement uses TRBV7-9 and TRBJ1-4; 7 nucleotides line up with TRBD1. CDR1 and CDR2 (germline): SEHNR, FQNEAQ (reference sequence). The length of the CDR3 is 17 residues. V was clipped by 1 base and J by 7 bases; unmatched bases: 12. For the CDR3, the DNA is TGTGCCAGCAGCTTAGGAAAACAGGGGATGTTTCGTGAAAAACTGTTTTTT. Translated: CASSLGKQGMFREKLFF. Drawing the rest from reference TRBV7-9 and TRBJ1-4, the complete variable domain is DTGVSQNPRHKITKRGQNVTFRCDPISEHNRLYWYRQTLGQGPEFLTYFQNEAQLEKSRLLSDRFSAERPKGSFSTLEIQRTEQGDSAMYLCASSLGKQGMFREKLFFGSGTQLSVL.

This clonotype is a singleton in its sample. The chain is built from TRBV9 and TRBJ1-1, with TRBD1 matching 7 bases. V gave up 3 bases and J gave up 6 bases; unmatched junction bases: 11. Germline lookup yields CDR1 SGDLS and CDR2 YYNGEE. The CDR3 runs 15 residues. The CDR3 is CASSATGWGKSEAFF. CDR3 DNA: TGTGCCAGCAGCGCGACAGGGTGGGGGAAGTCTGAAGCTTTCTTT.

A remark on this clonotype: This may stem from a read error, because a much larger clone lies one nucleotide away. This chain connects TRBV29-1 to TRBJ2-5; no clear D gene. The CDR3 is 14 residues long. V lost 7 bases and J lost 1, with 16 bases in between. Germline CDR1 is SQVTM and CDR2 is ANQGSEA. This chain's CDR3 is CSALGTLGQETQYF. The CDR3 bases are TGCAGCGCACTCGGCACACTTGGCCAAGAGACCCAGTACTTC. The full variable domain, with the rest looked up from reference TRBV29-1 and TRBJ2-5, is SAVISQKPSRDICQRGTSLTIQCQVDSQVTMMFWYRQQPGQSLTLIATANQGSEATYESGFVIDKFPISRPNLTFSTLTVSNMSPEDSSIYLCSALGTLGQETQYFGPGTRLLVL.

Remarks on this clonotype: This clone may be a read error of a much larger clone one base away. The gene calls are TRBV7-8 and TRBJ2-7; maybe TRBD2 (5 bases). The CDR3 sequence is 13 residues long. The germline V gene encodes CDR1 SGHVS and CDR2 FQNEAQ. CDR3 sequence reads: CASSFQSDYKQYF. Here the CDR3 DNA reads TGTGCCAGCAGCTTTCAATCTGACTACAAGCAGTACTTC.

This clonotype was observed a few times. The gene calls are TRBV6-2 or TRBV6-3 and TRBJ1-2; D unclear. V gave up 2 bases and J gave up 6 bases, with 10 bases separating them. Per germline, CDR1 MNHEY and CDR2 SVGEGT. The CDR3 contains 13 residues. Written as DNA, the CDR3 is TGTGCCAGCAGTTACACCAACGCGAATGGCTACACCTTC. This sequence encodes CASSYTNANGYTF.

This rearrangement joins TRBV7-9 to TRBJ2-4, with TRBD1 matching 7 bases. V dropped 5 bases and J dropped 0; count of bases not matched to a gene: 7. Germline lookup yields CDR1 SEHNR and CDR2 FQNEAQ (reference sequence). The CDR3 runs to 16 residues. CDR3: CASSPGTALAKNIQYF. In DNA form, the CDR3 reads TGTGCCAGCAGCCCCGGGACAGCCCTAGCCAAAAACATTCAGTACTTC. Complete variable domain (other parts from reference TRBV7-9 and TRBJ2-4): DTGVSQNPRHKITKRGQNVTFRCDPISEHNRLYWYRQTLGQGPEFLTYFQNEAQLEKSRLLSDRFSAERPKGSFSTLEIQRTEQGDSAMYLCASSPGTALAKNIQYFGAGTRLSVL.

This clonotype was detected ten times or more. The chain employs TRBV11-2 and TRBJ1-2; D is perhaps TRBD1 (5 bases). The CDR3 has 14 residues. Per germline, CDR1 SGHAT and CDR2 FQNNGV. Trimming shortened V by 0 bases and J by 4 bases, and 9 bases separated the two germline ends. The chain's CDR3 is CASSLDMTVYGYTF. The CDR3 bases are TGTGCCAGCAGCTTAGACATGACAGTCTATGGCTACACCTTC. The full variable domain, with the rest looked up from reference TRBV11-2 and TRBJ1-2, is EAGVAQSPRYKIIEKRQSVAFWCNPISGHATLYWYQQILGQGPKLLIQFQNNGVVDDSQLPKDRFSAERLKGVDSTLKIQPAKLEDSAVYLCASSLDMTVYGYTFGSGTRLTVV.